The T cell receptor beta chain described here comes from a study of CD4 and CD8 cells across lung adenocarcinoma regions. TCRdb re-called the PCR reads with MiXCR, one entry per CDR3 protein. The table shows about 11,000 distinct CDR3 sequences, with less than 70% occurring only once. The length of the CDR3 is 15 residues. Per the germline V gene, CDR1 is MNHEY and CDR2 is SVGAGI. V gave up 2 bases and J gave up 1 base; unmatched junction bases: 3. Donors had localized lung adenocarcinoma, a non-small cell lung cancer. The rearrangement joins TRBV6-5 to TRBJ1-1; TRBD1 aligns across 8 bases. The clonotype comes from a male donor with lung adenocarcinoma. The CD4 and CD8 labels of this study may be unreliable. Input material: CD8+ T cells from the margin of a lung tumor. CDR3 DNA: TGTGCCAGCAGTTACCCCGGGACAGGGAACACTGAAGCTTTCTTT. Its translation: CASSYPGTGNTEAFF.